The 28 T cell receptor beta chains listed next were all sequenced from one sample in a study of blood T cell repertoires in COVID-19. Using immunoSEQ multiplex PCR, the repertoire was profiled, and TCRdb retains in-frame clones only, with some absent. The table has 160,000 or so clones, approximately 92% seen once. The sequenced sample was peripheral blood. All receptors come from a woman aged 40 to 55 with acute or convalescent COVID-19.

The J gene is TRBJ2-1, the V gene TRBV28; TRBD1 is a possible D gene (5 bases). Germline-derived CDR1 and CDR2 are MDHEN and SYDVKM. The germline V and J ends were trimmed by 11 bases and 0 bases, with 14 bases remaining between them. This CDR3 is 14 amino acids long. DNA of the CDR3: TGTGCCGCTCAGGGCAGGAGCTCCTACAATGAGCAGTTCTTC. Translation gives CAAQGRSSYNEQFF.

This chain connects TRBV10-2 to TRBJ1-2; possible D gene TRBD1, 5 bases. Trimming pared 2 bases from V and 4 bases from J, leaving 14 bases between. This CDR3 region has 15 residues. Germline V gene sequence: CDR1 WSHSY, CDR2 SAAADI. The CDR3 DNA reads TGCGCCAGCAGTGAGGGCCCAGGGAGGACCTATGGCTACACCTTC. This sequence encodes CASSEGPGRTYGYTF.

Concerning this clone itself: Other nucleotide sequences in the sample specify the same CDR3. The rearrangement joins TRBV5-6 to TRBJ1-4; a weak D match, TRBD1 (5 bases). Deletions cut 3 bases from V and 0 bases from J, with 12 bases between. CDR3 length: 16 residues. CDR1 and CDR2 from the germline V gene are SGHDT and YYEEEE. CDR3 residues: CASSWRQPATNEKLFF. CDR3 bases: TGTGCCAGCAGCTGGAGACAGCCCGCAACTAATGAAAAACTGTTTTTT.

This sequence joins TRBV20-1 and TRBJ2-4; 8 nucleotides match TRBD2. The trim removed 6 bases at V and 3 bases at J, leaving 10 bases unmatched. The V gene's germline CDR1 is DFQATT and CDR2 SNEGSKA (reference sequence). This CDR3 is 15 amino acids long. The CDR3 DNA reads as TGCAGTGCAAGTAGCGGGATGGGGGTCAAAAACATTCAGTACTTC. As protein: CSASSGMGVKNIQYF.

The chain recombines TRBV30 with TRBJ2-3; TRBD1 matches at 7 bases. This CDR3 is built from 13 residues. Germline V gives CDR1 GTSNPN, CDR2 SVGIG (reference sequence). V lost 7 bases and J lost 0; bases outside the gene matches: 4. The CDR3, as DNA: TGTGCCTTCACAGGGGCGAGCACAGATACGCAGTATTTT. It yields the protein CAFTGASTDTQYF.

The chain employs TRBV11-3 and TRBJ2-7, with D possibly TRBD2 on 6 matching bases. Germline loops: CDR1 SGHNT, CDR2 YENEEA. The CDR3 sequence is 13 residues long. V lost 3 bases to trimming and J lost 3 bases, with 9 bases between them. The CDR3 sequence is CASSFATSYEQYF. CDR3 nucleotides: TGTGCCAGCAGCTTCGCGACTAGCTACGAGCAGTACTTC.

The V and J genes are TRBV4-1 and TRBJ1-1, with 8 nucleotides matching TRBD1. Germline CDR1 is MGHRA and CDR2 is YSYEKL. The length of the CDR3 is 16 residues. V was clipped by 1 base and J by 1 base; unmatched bases: 5. The CDR3 loop reads CASSQGQQGGNTEAFF. The DNA for the CDR3 is TGCGCCAGCAGCCAAGGTCAACAGGGGGGGAACACTGAAGCTTTCTTT.

The rearrangement uses TRBV27 and TRBJ2-5; D ambiguous. Per the germline V gene, CDR1 is MNHEY and CDR2 is SMNVEV (reference sequence). V was clipped by 4 bases and J by 5 bases, with 11 bases between them. The CDR3 runs 13 residues. The CDR3 nucleotides read TGTGCCAGCAGTTCATCGGTCGGGGAGACCCAGTACTTC. Translated, it gives CASSSSVGETQYF.

This clone was found a few times. This chain uses TRBV7-9 with TRBJ2-1; 8 bases agree with TRBD1. Trimming at V came to 5 bases and at J to 12 bases, leaving 15 bases not matched to a gene. Germline assignment: CDR1 SEHNR and CDR2 FQNEAQ (reference sequence). The CDR3 extends over 15 amino acids. The CDR3 protein is CASSHRQGMSGMQFF. The CDR3 DNA follows: TGTGCCAGCAGCCACCGACAGGGGATGTCGGGTATGCAGTTCTTC.

The V and J genes are TRBV2 and TRBJ2-1; the match to TRBD2 covers 12 bases. The germline CDR1 and CDR2 sequences are SNHLY and FYNNEI. The V and J ends lost 6 bases and 10 bases, in that order; junction bases with no gene match: 13. There are 16 residues in the CDR3. The CDR3 sequence is CASSRTSGENSEEQFF. CDR3 in DNA: TGTGCCAGCAGCCGGACTAGCGGGGAAAACTCCGAAGAGCAGTTCTTC. The full variable domain, its missing parts supplied by reference TRBV2 and TRBJ2-1, is EPEVTQTPSHQVTQMGQEVILRCVPISNHLYFYWYRQILGQKVEFLVSFYNNEISEKSEIFDDQFSVERPDGSNFTLKIRSTKLEDSAMYFCASSRTSGENSEEQFFGPGTRLTVL.

The chain couples TRBV11-3 to TRBJ2-1, with TRBD2 matching 8 bases. V shed 1 base and J 6 bases; nucleotides not matched to a gene: 5. Germline V gene data show CDR1 as SGHNT and CDR2 as YENEEA. This CDR3 has 15 amino acids. The CDR3 DNA reads TGTGCCAGCAGCTTAGTAGCGGGATTCGGCAATGAGCAGTTCTTC. This translates into CASSLVAGFGNEQFF.

The chain couples TRBV12-5 to TRBJ1-5; D might be TRBD1 (6 bases). The CDR3 loop spans 15 amino acids. Germline V lookup: CDR1 LGHNT, CDR2 FRNRAP. The ends were cut back, 1 base at V and 6 bases at J, with 13 bases in the middle. The CDR3 nucleotides read TGTGCTAGTGGTTTGGAACAGGGATTCAGTCAGCCCCAGCATTTT. This sequence encodes CASGLEQGFSQPQHF.

V gene TRBV6-6 combines with J gene TRBJ2-7; 8 bases are shared with TRBD1. V shed 4 bases and J 9 bases; nucleotides not matched to a gene: 2. Germline V gene data show CDR1 as MNHNY and CDR2 as SVGAGI (reference sequence). This CDR3 spans 11 amino acids. CDR3 coding DNA: TGTGCCAGCAGTTTCGGACAGGGGCAGTACTTC. Amino acids: CASSFGQGQYF.

The chain has TRBV5-6 and TRBJ2-1, with 10 bases aligning to TRBD2. The CDR3 is 16 amino acids. The V gene end was trimmed by 3 bases and the J gene end by 7 bases; junction bases not matched to a gene: 10. Germline V gene lookup returns CDR1 SGHDT and CDR2 YYEEEE. CDR3 DNA: TGTGCCAGCAGCTCCTTTAAGCGGGGGGGCAGGAATGAGCAGTTCTTC. Translation: CASSSFKRGGRNEQFF. Supplemented by reference TRBV5-6 and TRBJ2-1, the full variable domain reads DAGVTQSPTHLIKTRGQQVTLRCSPKSGHDTVSWYQQALGQGPQFIFQYYEEEERQRGNFPDRFSGHQFPNYSSELNVNALLLGDSALYLCASSSFKRGGRNEQFFGPGTRLTVL.

This chain links TRBV7-3 with TRBJ2-2, with 8 bases identical to TRBD2. The V segment lost 5 bases and the J segment 1 base; nucleotides outside the gene matches: 9. The CDR3 runs to 17 residues. Germline lookup yields CDR1 SGHTA and CDR2 FQGTGA. CDR3 loop: CASSPRGLAGNTGELFF. The CDR3 DNA reads as TGTGCCAGCAGCCCCCGTGGCCTAGCGGGGAACACCGGGGAGCTGTTTTTT. The whole variable domain, filled in from reference TRBV7-3 and TRBJ2-2, reads GAGVSQTPSNKVTEKGKYVELRCDPISGHTALYWYRQSLGQGPEFLIYFQGTGAADDSGLPNDRFFAVRPEGSVSTLKIQRTERGDSAVYLCASSPRGLAGNTGELFFGEGSRLTVL.

This clone came up once. The chain combines TRBV6-5 with TRBJ2-3, with 10 bases lining up with TRBD2. This CDR3 contains 15 residues. Trimming took 5 bases from V and 4 from J; bases not matched to a gene: 6. Germline values: CDR1 MNHEY, CDR2 SVGAGI. The CDR3 reads CASSPLAGGSDTQYF. The CDR3 DNA reads as TGTGCCAGCAGTCCCTTAGCGGGGGGTTCAGATACGCAGTATTTT.

This rearrangement joins TRBV7-2 to TRBJ2-2, with 8 nucleotides matching TRBD1. Germline CDR1 is SGHTA and CDR2 is FQGNSA. This CDR3 region has 16 residues. V gave up 5 bases and J gave up 0 bases; unmatched junction bases: 5. As DNA, the CDR3 is TGTGCCAGCAGCAGGACAGGGAACGCGAACACCGGGGAGCTGTTTTTT. It encodes CASSRTGNANTGELFF.

This clone was observed a single time. V and J are TRBV12-5 and TRBJ2-6, with 12 nucleotides matching TRBD1. V lost 6 bases and J lost 0; bases outside the gene matches: 0. Germline loops: CDR1 LGHNT, CDR2 FRNRAP. The CDR3 covers 16 residues. The CDR3 reads CASGGQGASGANVLTF. The CDR3 DNA reads as TGTGCTAGTGGGGGACAGGGGGCCTCTGGGGCCAACGTCCTGACTTTC.

The chain combines TRBV5-8 with TRBJ1-1, with 10 bases matching TRBD1. The CDR3 consists of 16 residues. The germline gives CDR1 SGHTS, CDR2 YDEGEE. J was trimmed by 1 base and V by 4 bases; bases with no gene match: 7. The CDR3 region is CASSVRQGARNTEAFF. As DNA, the CDR3 is TGTGCCAGCAGCGTGAGACAGGGGGCTAGGAACACTGAAGCTTTCTTT.

This clone was seen more than once but under ten times. The rearrangement links TRBV27 to TRBJ1-2, with a possible D match to TRBD1 (6 bases). Germline loops: CDR1 MNHEY, CDR2 SMNVEV (reference sequence). V gave up 4 bases and J gave up 4 bases, with 13 bases separating them. This CDR3 is 14 amino acids long. The CDR3: CASSSLQGSYGYTF. The CDR3, as DNA: TGTGCCAGCAGTTCGTTACAGGGAAGCTATGGCTACACCTTC.

This chain links TRBV21-1 with TRBJ2-1; the table's TRBD1 call for D was not verified on the DNA. TRBV21-1 is assigned pseudogene status. This CDR3 region has 12 residues. The CDR3 coding sequence is TGTGCCAGTCCCCAGGGAAACAATGAGCAGTTCTTC. This codes for CASPQGNNEQFF.

This sequence joins TRBV12-5 and TRBJ2-1; 11 nucleotides align to TRBD2. Germline CDR1 LGHNT, CDR2 FRNRAP. There are 16 residues in the CDR3. With V trimmed by 0 bases and J by 10 bases, 8 bases remained unmatched. CDR3 DNA sequence: TGTGCTAGTGGTTTGGTACCTTCTAGCGGGAGGCCAGAGCAGTTCTTC. Its protein is CASGLVPSSGRPEQFF.

The chain links TRBV28 to TRBJ1-5, with D tentatively TRBD1 (6 bases). V was pared by 6 bases and J by 2 bases, with 11 bases between. Germline lookup yields CDR1 MDHEN and CDR2 SYDVKM. The CDR3 length is 14 residues. The CDR3 protein is CASREQGGNQPQHF. The CDR3 DNA follows: TGTGCCAGCAGAGAACAGGGAGGCAATCAGCCCCAGCATTTT.

The genes are TRBV3-1 (or the pseudogene TRBV3-2) and TRBJ2-7; 11 nucleotides align to TRBD2. Unmatched junction bases numbered 9, after V lost 4 bases and J lost 4 bases. Per the germline V gene, CDR1 is LGHDT and CDR2 is YNNKEL (reference sequence). There are 16 residues in the CDR3. The CDR3 DNA is TGTGCCAGCAGCCTTTTACCGGGACTAGCGGTTTACGAGCAGTACTTC. It is translated as CASSLLPGLAVYEQYF.

The rearrangement joins TRBV5-1 to TRBJ2-3, with TRBD2 identical over 11 bases. V lost 3 bases and J lost 2; bases outside the gene matches: 8. Germline lookup yields CDR1 SGHRS and CDR2 YFSETQ. The CDR3 covers 17 residues. The CDR3 sequence is CASSSPRLAGSTDTQYF. CDR3 nucleotides: TGCGCCAGCAGCTCGCCCAGACTAGCGGGGTCCACAGATACGCAGTATTTT.

J is TRBJ1-5 and V is TRBV28; 9 bases map to TRBD1. CDR1 and CDR2 from the germline V gene are MDHEN and SYDVKM. Trimming removed 6 bases from V and 3 bases from J; junction bases left unmatched: 12. The CDR3 runs to 17 residues. CDR3 protein: CASSPPIGQGLNQPQHF. CDR3 in DNA: TGTGCCAGCAGCCCGCCCATAGGACAGGGGCTCAATCAGCCCCAGCATTTT.

The rearrangement links TRBV4-1 to TRBJ2-3, with 14 positions matching TRBD2. Germline V gene data show CDR1 as MGHRA and CDR2 as YSYEKL. There are 21 residues in the CDR3. V trimming: 7 bases; J trimming: 0 bases; junction bases outside the gene matches: 18. The CDR3: CASNKKTGLAGGQESTDTQYF. CDR3 nucleotides: TGCGCCAGCAACAAAAAAACCGGACTAGCGGGAGGCCAAGAAAGCACAGATACGCAGTATTTT.

The chain joins TRBV3-1 (or the pseudogene TRBV3-2) to TRBJ1-5; D remains unclear. CDR1 and CDR2 from the germline V gene are LGHDT and YNNKEL (reference sequence). The CDR3 length is 13 residues. V lost 4 bases and J lost 1, with 5 bases in between. CDR3 nucleotides: TGTGCCAGCAGCCCCACAAGCAATCAGCCCCAGCATTTT. Protein sequence: CASSPTSNQPQHF.